The T cell receptor (beta chain) described here comes from a study of CD8 T cells in Susac syndrome. About 0.45 to 1 ug RNA was reverse transcribed with random hexamers. Using its own MiXCR run on the immunoSEQ multiplex PCR reads, TCRdb lists one record per CDR3 protein. The sample contains just under 95,000 distinct CDR3 sequences, roughly 94% of which appear only once. The CDR3 is 14 amino acids. Germline lookup yields CDR1 SGDLS and CDR2 YYNGEE. V shed 0 bases and J shed 0 bases, with 7 bases lying between them. V usage is TRBV9 and J usage is TRBJ2-7; D gene ambiguous. The sequenced sample consisted of CD4+ T cells from PBMCs. This clonotype originated in a human donor with Susac syndrome. The CDR3 nucleotides read TGTGCCAGCAGCGTAGATTCCAGCTCCTACGAGCAGTACTTC. Its protein is CASSVDSSSYEQYF.